This is a list of T cell receptor beta chains from one sample in a study of cytomegalovirus exposure and HLA in healthy donors. Profiled with immunoSEQ multiplex PCR; TCRdb holds only in-frame clones, not every one. The table records fewer than 70,000 clones, under 80% of them present only once. Sequenced: PBMCs. Source of these receptors: a male donor in good health and CMV-seropositive. Each CDR3 is given with its conserved first and last residue. A D gene is named only where the DNA matches it firmly. Rows give clone size only sometimes, using once, few, many, or a class for an expanded clone.

15,.,.,TRBJ1-5,TRBV10-2,TGCGCCAGCAGCCTGACGGGGGGATCCAATCAGCCCCAGCATTTT,CASSLTGGSNQPQHF
16,.,TRBD1,TRBJ1-4,TRBV27,TGTGCCAGCAGCTTGACTTTCGGGACAGGGAGGGAAAAACTGTTTTTT,CASSLTFGTGREKLFF
13,once,.,TRBJ2-3,TRBV7-8,TGTGCCAGCAGCTCCCCCTTCGCGGATACGCAGTATTTT,CASSSPFADTQYF
14,.,.,TRBJ2-1,TRBV5-6,TGTGCCAGCAGCGGAACAGCTGGACTAAGTCTTAAGTTCTTC,CASSGTAGLSLKFF
18,.,.,TRBJ1-1,TRBV4-1,TGCGCCAGCAGAGCAATCGGAACAGGGAGGGCGTTGAACACTGAAGCTTTCTTT,CASRAIGTGRALNTEAFF
16,.,.,TRBJ1-5,TRBV6-6,TGTGCCAGCAGCCCTATTGAAAGGGAGGGCAATCAGCCCCAGCATTTT,CASSPIEREGNQPQHF
14,.,TRBD1,TRBJ1-2,TRBV7-3,TGTGCCAGCAGCTTAACGTGGACAGGTGGTGGCTACACCTTC,CASSLTWTGGGYTF
16,few,TRBD1,TRBJ1-2,TRBV6-5,TGTGCCAGCAGTTACTCACCCCCGGGACAGCTTTATGGCTACACCTTC,CASSYSPPGQLYGYTF
16,.,.,TRBJ1-4,TRBV7-9,TGTGCCAGCAGCTTAGGGCGCGGGGCGGCTAATGAAAAACTGTTTTTT,CASSLGRGAANEKLFF
13,.,.,TRBJ2-7,TRBV7-9,TGTGCCAGCAGCTTAGAGTGGAGCTACGAGCAGTACTTC,CASSLEWSYEQYF
14,.,.,TRBJ1-1,TRBV11-2,TGTGCCAGCAGCTTTTCAGGGCGAGGCACTGAAGCTTTCTTT,CASSFSGRGTEAFF
13,.,.,TRBJ2-1,TRBV29-1,TGCAGCGTTGCAGGGGCCGACTACAATGAGCAGTTCTTC,CSVAGADYNEQFF
13,.,.,TRBJ1-1,TRBV27,TGTGCCAGCAGTTCCACCTACAGATTTGAAGCTTTCTTT,CASSSTYRFEAFF
13,.,.,TRBJ2-7,TRBV2,TGTGCCAGCATGGCATCCCGCTCCTACGAGCAGTACTTC,CASMASRSYEQYF
16,few,TRBD2,TRBJ2-7,TRBV4-3,TGCGCCAGCAGCCAAGATTGGGCTAGCGGTTCCTACGAGCAGTACTTC,CASSQDWASGSYEQYF
14,few,.,TRBJ2-6,TRBV6-1,TGTGCCAGCGGGCTAGCGTCTGGGGCCAACGTCCTGACTTTC,CASGLASGANVLTF
15,few,TRBD1,TRBJ1-3,TRBV18,TGTGCCAGCTCAGCGGGACAGATCTCTGGAAACACCATATATTTT,CASSAGQISGNTIYF
16,few,.,TRBJ1-1,TRBV7-2,TGTGCCAGCAGCTTATTCCCCCAGGGTCGAGGAACTGAAGCTTTCTTT,CASSLFPQGRGTEAFF
14,few,TRBD1,TRBJ2-1,TRBV27,TGTGCCAGCGCCGCCGGGACAGCATACAATGAGCAGTTCTTC,CASAAGTAYNEQFF
14,.,.,TRBJ1-1,TRBV5-1,TGCGCCAGCAGCTTGGTCCCAAAGAACACTGAAGCTTTCTTT,CASSLVPKNTEAFF
15,.,.,TRBJ1-3,TRBV7-2,TGTGCCAGCAGCTTTGTAAGAGACTCTGGAAACACCATATATTTT,CASSFVRDSGNTIYF
19,.,TRBD2,TRBJ2-3,TRBV11-2,TGTGCCAGCAGCTTATGGGGGATACTAGCGGGAACTAGCACAGATACGCAGTATTTT,CASSLWGILAGTSTDTQYF
13,.,.,TRBJ2-1,TRBV6-6,TGTGCCAGCGAGGAGAACTCCTACAATGAGCAGTTCTTC,CASEENSYNEQFF
15,once,.,TRBJ1-4,TRBV6-1,TGTGCCAGCACACCACGGGTGAAAGCTAATGAAAAACTGTTTTTT,CASTPRVKANEKLFF
19,.,TRBD1,TRBJ2-7,TRBV12-5,TGTGCTAGTGGTTCCCCCCACAGGGGGCTAATAAAAGACTCCTACGGGCAGTACTTC,CASGSPHRGLIKDSYGQYF
13,.,.,TRBJ2-1,TRBV6-1,TGTGCCAGCAGGACTTTTTCAGTCTATGAGCAGTTCTTC,CASRTFSVYEQFF
15,once,.,TRBJ1-1,TRBV5-1,TGCGCCAGCAGCTTGGTTCCAGGGGTGAACACTGAAGCTTTCTTT,CASSLVPGVNTEAFF
14,.,.,TRBJ2-7,TRBV5-5,TGTGCCAGCAGCCCAGGAACAGGTTCCTACGAGCAGTACTTC,CASSPGTGSYEQYF
12,few,.,TRBJ2-1,TRBV4-1,TGCGCCAGCAGCCAAAGCCGGAGTGAGCAGTTCTTC,CASSQSRSEQFF
16,.,.,TRBJ2-3,TRBV9,TGTGCCAGCAGCGTATTAAGTGGGGCTAGCACAGATACGCAGTATTTT,CASSVLSGASTDTQYF
16,.,TRBD2,TRBJ2-7,TRBV6-5,TGTGCCAGCAGCTACTCAGGGGGACTAGCGGTTTACGAGCAGTACTTC,CASSYSGGLAVYEQYF
16,.,TRBD2,TRBJ2-3,TRBV7-9,TGTGCCAGCAGCCCATACGCCAGCGGGGGGAAGGATACGCAGTATTTT,CASSPYASGGKDTQYF
19,few,.,TRBJ2-3,TRBV21-1,TGTGCCAGCAGCAAAGACCCTCCGGGACTAGCGGTTAGCACAGATACGCAGTATTTT,CASSKDPPGLAVSTDTQYF
14,.,TRBD1,TRBJ2-7,TRBV5-8,TGTGCCAGCAGCTTGGGACAGGGGAGTGAAGAGCAGTACTTC,CASSLGQGSEEQYF
12,.,.,TRBJ1-1,TRBV18,TGTGCCAGCTCACCGGCCGGGGGGGAAGCTTTCTTT,CASSPAGGEAFF
14,.,.,TRBJ2-5,TRBV7-9,TGTGCCAGCAGCCCCCGGGAGTCAGGAGAGACCCAGTACTTC,CASSPRESGETQYF
15,.,TRBD1,TRBJ1-5,TRBV5-1,TGCGCCAGCAGCGACCAGGGGGAGAGCAATCAGCCCCAGCATTTT,CASSDQGESNQPQHF
15,few,TRBD1,TRBJ2-5,TRBV10-3,TGTGCCATCAGTGACTTCGGGACAGGGGAGAGAGAGCAGTACTTC,CAISDFGTGEREQYF
16,.,.,TRBJ2-5,TRBV7-9,TGTGCCAGCAGCTTAGTCGCGCTCGAGCGGGTGGAGACCCAGTACTTC,CASSLVALERVETQYF
16,.,.,TRBJ1-1,TRBV2,TGTGCCAGCAGGGAGGACCCTAGGGAAATGAACACTGAAGCTTTCTTT,CASREDPREMNTEAFF